This passage covers 18 T cell receptor beta chains from one sample sequenced in a study of T cell repertoires in cytomegalovirus infection. Via MiXCR, TCRdb re-called the reads, giving one row per CDR3 protein. The table lists some 800,000 distinct CDR3 sequences, approximately 29% of them singletons. Their antigens remain unidentified. The sample in question was cultured CD8+ T cells from PBMCs, obtained from culture after CMV antigen stimulation. The receptors shown here come from a human donor in good health (CMV status not recorded). Some clones in this sample may be carry-over from other donors' samples.

This clonotype came up a few times. The chain is built from TRBV6-2 or TRBV6-3 and TRBJ2-7, with D possibly being TRBD1 or TRBD2 (5 bases each). Trimming shortened V by 6 bases and J by 0 bases, and 9 bases separated the two germline ends. Germline lookup yields CDR1 MNHEY and CDR2 SVGEGT. The CDR3 is 13 residues long. CDR3: CASSGTHSYEQYV. The CDR3 DNA reads as TGTGCCAGCAGCGGGACCCACTCCTACGAGCAGTACGTC.

V usage is TRBV28 and J usage is TRBJ2-7; either TRBD1 or TRBD2 may supply D (5 bases each). Germline V gene sequence: CDR1 MDHEN, CDR2 SYDVKM. Trimming removed 4 bases from V and 0 bases from J, with 7 bases in between. The CDR3 has 13 amino acids. CDR3 nucleotides: TGTGCCAGCAGTTGGGACGGCTCCTACGAGCAGTACGTC. Translating it yields CASSWDGSYEQYV.

This clonotype was seen a handful of times. The V gene is TRBV6-5, the J gene TRBJ1-1, with a tentative D call TRBD1 (5 bases). Germline loops: CDR1 MNHEY, CDR2 SVGAGI. V was trimmed by 0 bases and J by 4 bases, leaving 9 bases between them. CDR3 length equals 14 residues. As DNA, the CDR3 is TGTGCCAGCAGTTACTCCGGGGGGAGCACTGAAGCTTTCTTT. It codes for CASSYSGGSTEAFF.

This clonotype has only a few counts. This chain joins TRBV7-6 and TRBJ2-7; D not resolved. The length of the CDR3 is 14 residues. Per germline, CDR1 SGHVS and CDR2 FNYEAQ. V dropped 5 bases and J dropped 5 bases, with 16 bases sitting between them. CDR3 in amino acids: CASSPLGFGDEQYF. CDR3 nucleotides: TGTGCCAGCAGCCCCCTTGGGTTCGGCGACGAGCAGTACTTC.

This clonotype turned up a few times. V and J are TRBV27 and TRBJ2-1; TRBD1 is a possible D gene (5 bases). Trimming left V 5 bases short and J 5 bases short, with 10 bases between. Germline V gene data show CDR1 as MNHEY and CDR2 as SMNVEV (reference sequence). The CDR3 contains 13 residues. The DNA for the CDR3 is TGTGCCAGCAGTCAGGGTCCCGACAATGAGCAGTTCTTC. Its translation is CASSQGPDNEQFF.

Remarks on this clonotype: The junction shows a germline mismatch at one end, possibly a read error. The chain joins TRBV7-6 to TRBJ2-1; no reliable D call. The CDR3 sequence is 16 residues long. Germline CDR1 SGHVS, CDR2 FNYEAQ. CDR3 in DNA: TGTACCAGCAGCTTAGAAGGCGGTTACTCCTACAATGAGCAGTTCTTC. Translated: CTSSLEGGYSYNEQFF.

This rearrangement joins TRBV10-3 to TRBJ2-3, with 8 bases matching TRBD2. The CDR3 loop spans 16 amino acids. The trim removed 2 bases at V and 7 bases at J, leaving 11 bases unmatched. CDR1 is ENHRY and CDR2 is SYGVKD in the germline V gene. The CDR3 loop reads CAISERGLAPLNTQYF. The CDR3 DNA reads as TGTGCCATCAGTGAGCGAGGACTAGCCCCCCTAAATACGCAGTATTTT.

This clonotype was counted between two and nine times. This chain uses TRBV7-9 with TRBJ2-6, with 7 nucleotides matching TRBD1. Germline CDR1 reads SEHNR; CDR2 reads FQNEAQ (reference sequence). V gave up 7 bases and J gave up 0 bases; unmatched junction bases: 9. The CDR3 covers 17 residues. The CDR3 sequence: CASNTGQANSGANVLTF. The CDR3 nucleotides are TGTGCCAGCAATACTGGACAGGCCAACTCTGGGGCCAACGTCCTGACTTTC.

This clonotype showed up just a few times. Germline and junction disagree at one end, which may indicate a read error. V usage is TRBV19 and J usage is TRBJ2-1; 7 bases line up with TRBD1. Germline V gene lookup returns CDR1 LNHDA and CDR2 SQIVND (reference sequence). The CDR3 has 14 amino acids. CDR3 DNA sequence: TGTGCCAGTAGTCCCTCGACAGGGTACATTGAGCAGTTCTTC. Translation gives CASSPSTGYIEQFF.

This clonotype appeared a few times. The CDR3 loop reads CASSLRQVNQETQYF. CDR3 nucleotides: TGTGCCAGCAGCTTAAGGCAGGTTAACCAAGAGACCCAGTACTTC. The rearrangement links TRBV7-9 to TRBJ2-5, with D uncertain. V was cut by 2 bases and J by 0 bases, with 10 bases left in between. Germline V gives CDR1 SEHNR, CDR2 FQNEAQ (reference sequence). This CDR3 is 15 amino acids long.

This clonotype was picked up one time. The genes are TRBV6-5 and TRBJ2-7; D is uncertain. The V gene's germline CDR1 is MNHEY and CDR2 SVGAGI. Deletions cut 7 bases from V and 4 bases from J, with 11 bases between. This CDR3 is 12 amino acids long. CDR3 DNA: TGTGCCAGCACCGCTGGCGCATACGAGCAGTACTTC. Amino acids: CASTAGAYEQYF.

This clonotype came up a few times. V usage is TRBV27 and J usage is TRBJ1-5; 7 positions match TRBD1. The CDR3 has 14 residues. With V trimmed by 3 bases and J by 8 bases, 7 bases remained unmatched. Germline lookup yields CDR1 MNHEY and CDR2 SMNVEV (reference sequence). As DNA, the CDR3 is TGTGCCAGCAGTTTTGGGACAGAGGATGAGCCCCAGCATTTT. This encodes CASSFGTEDEPQHF.

V and J are TRBV10-3 and TRBJ1-5, with 10 bases fitting TRBD1. Germline CDR1 ENHRY, CDR2 SYGVKD. Germline trimming cut 10 bases from V and 6 bases from J; bases unmatched to any gene: 12. The length of the CDR3 is 15 residues. CDR3 DNA sequence: TGTGCCAGCTCCGCCGGGACAGGGGTGCTTCAGCCCCAGCATTTT. Its translation: CASSAGTGVLQPQHF.

This rearrangement joins TRBV6-4 to TRBJ2-3, with TRBD2 identical over 7 bases. V shed 2 bases, J shed 0 bases, and the junction held 2 bases outside the gene matches. In germline, CDR1 is MRHNA, CDR2 SNTAGT. The CDR3 contains 15 residues. The CDR3 reads CASSDDGGSTDTQYF. The CDR3 bases are TGTGCCAGCAGTGACGACGGGGGGAGCACAGATACGCAGTATTTT.

This clonotype was recorded at least ten times. The chain uses TRBV7-9 and TRBJ1-1; D gene ambiguous. Trimming stripped 1 base from V and 8 bases from J, with 8 bases between. CDR1 is SEHNR, CDR2 FQNEAQ, per germline (reference sequence). CDR3 length equals 12 residues. The CDR3 loop reads CASSLGTVEAFF. Written as DNA, the CDR3 is TGTGCCAGCAGCTTAGGGACGGTCGAAGCTTTCTTT.

This rearrangement joins TRBV6-2 or TRBV6-3 to TRBJ2-7, with TRBD2 identical over 9 bases. This CDR3 is 22 amino acids long. V lost 6 bases, J lost 2 bases, and 29 bases stayed unmatched. Germline V gene lookup returns CDR1 MNHEY and CDR2 SVGEGT. CDR3 nucleotide sequence: TGTGCCAGCAGCCCCCTCGAGCTAGCGGGGACCGGGAGGCCTAGAGCCGCCTACGAGCAGTACGTC. This codes for CASSPLELAGTGRPRAAYEQYV.

The gene calls are TRBV7-9 and TRBJ1-1, with D maybe TRBD1 (5 bases). This CDR3 has 17 amino acids. Germline values: CDR1 SEHNR, CDR2 FQNEAQ (reference sequence). V dropped 4 bases and J dropped 0 bases, with 18 bases sitting between them. In DNA form, the CDR3 reads TGTGCCAGCAGCTCCCCTCGGGGGGAGACGGTGAACACTGAAGCTTTCTTT. The encoded protein is CASSSPRGETVNTEAFF.

The chain employs TRBV14 and TRBJ2-5; 9 bases match TRBD1. V lost 0 bases and J lost 3; bases outside the gene matches: 2. The CDR3 length is 15 residues. Germline values: CDR1 SGHDN, CDR2 FVKESK. CDR3 sequence: CASSQDRDREETQYF. DNA for the CDR3: TGTGCCAGCAGCCAAGACCGGGACAGGGAAGAGACCCAGTACTTC.